Each of the 22 T cell receptor beta chains below was sequenced from the same sample in a study of blood T cell repertoires in COVID-19. The repertoire was sequenced with immunoSEQ multiplex PCR; TCRdb's copy has only in-frame clones and lacks some. The sample lists roughly 180,000 clones; about four fifths were seen once. Source material: peripheral blood. These TCRs come from a woman in her sixties or seventies with COVID-19, enrolled during active disease.

This clone showed up just once. The J gene is TRBJ2-2, the V gene TRBV19; 10 bases match TRBD1. Germline-derived CDR1 and CDR2 are LNHDA and SQIVND (reference sequence). The CDR3 consists of 15 residues. Germline trimming cut 10 bases from V and 6 bases from J; bases unmatched to any gene: 11. The CDR3 DNA follows: TGTGCCACCGGACAGGGGGTTTATTTTGCCGGGGAGCTGTTTTTT. Translating gives CATGQGVYFAGELFF.

CDR3 region: CASSHDTDYNSPLHF. CDR3 bases: TGTGCCAGCTCACACGACACTGACTATAATTCACCCCTCCACTTT. The chain recombines TRBV18 with TRBJ1-6; D is unresolved. The germline CDR1 and CDR2 sequences are KGHSH and LQKENI. The ends were cut back, 4 bases at V and 3 bases at J, with 10 bases in the middle. The CDR3 runs to 15 residues. Complete variable domain (other parts from reference TRBV18 and TRBJ1-6): NAGVMQNPRHLVRRRGQEARLRCSPMKGHSHVYWYRQLPEEGLKFMVYLQKENIIDESGMPKERFSAEFPKEGPSILRIQQVVRGDSAAYFCASSHDTDYNSPLHFGNGTRLTVT.

This chain links TRBV5-1 with TRBJ1-5, with no clear D. Germline CDR1 SGHRS, CDR2 YFSETQ. The CDR3 length is 13 residues. Trimming took off 0 bases at V and 4 bases at J, with 5 bases between the two ends. The CDR3 reads CASSLGSNQPQHF. CDR3 nucleotide sequence: TGCGCCAGCAGCTTGGGCAGTAATCAGCCCCAGCATTTT.

This sequence joins TRBV9 and TRBJ2-1; D not resolved. The CDR3 consists of 16 residues. Looked up from germline, CDR1 is SGDLS and CDR2 is YYNGEE. Between the trimmed V and J ends, which lost 3 bases and 7 bases, there was a span of 20 bases. Here the CDR3 reads CASSDERDPIRNEQFF. CDR3 coding DNA: TGTGCCAGCAGCGACGAGCGAGATCCGATTCGGAATGAGCAGTTCTTC. Based on the CDR3 plus reference TRBV9 and TRBJ2-1, the full variable domain is DSGVTQTPKHLITATGQRVTLRCSPRSGDLSVYWYQQSLDQGLQFLIQYYNGEERAKGNILERFSAQQFPDLHSELNLSSLELGDSALYFCASSDERDPIRNEQFFGPGTRLTVL.

This clone is a singleton in its sample. V gene TRBV6-1 combines with J gene TRBJ2-7; D gene unclear. Germline V gene lookup returns CDR1 MNHNS and CDR2 SASEGT. Trimming removed 1 base from V and 2 bases from J, with 6 bases in between. The CDR3 sequence is 13 residues long. CDR3 sequence (DNA): TGTGCCAGCAGTGAAGGGCCTCCCTACGAGCAGTACGTC. It yields the protein CASSEGPPYEQYV.

This clone came up a few times. The chain links TRBV11-2 to TRBJ2-5; no firm D call. The CDR3 extends over 13 amino acids. The V gene's germline CDR1 is SGHAT and CDR2 FQNNGV. V was cut by 8 bases and J by 5 bases, with 15 bases left in between. CDR3: CASHNSRRETQYF. In nucleotides, the CDR3 is TGTGCCAGCCACAACAGCAGGCGTGAGACCCAGTACTTC.

This chain connects TRBV11-2 to TRBJ1-6, with a weak D call TRBD1 (6 bases). The CDR3 length is 15 residues. V gave up 2 bases and J gave up 7 bases, with 12 bases separating them. In germline, CDR1 is SGHAT, CDR2 FQNNGV. In nucleotides, the CDR3 is TGTGCCAGCAGCTTACTTACAGGGCCGAATTCACCCCTCCACTTT. Translation gives CASSLLTGPNSPLHF.

The chain employs TRBV5-1 and TRBJ1-3; 9 bases align to TRBD1. The CDR3 has 14 amino acids. The trim removed 2 bases at V and 9 bases at J, leaving 6 bases unmatched. Germline V gene lookup returns CDR1 SGHRS and CDR2 YFSETQ. CDR3 region: CASSLKQGAGTIYF. The CDR3 DNA sequence: TGCGCCAGCAGCTTAAAACAGGGGGCTGGCACCATATATTTT.

The V and J genes are TRBV6-5 and TRBJ1-5, with 7 bases that match TRBD1. From germline, CDR1 is MNHEY and CDR2 SVGAGI. This CDR3 region has 13 residues. Trimming removed 6 bases from V and 4 bases from J; junction bases left unmatched: 3. The CDR3 coding sequence is TGTGCCAGCAGGGAGGACAGGAATCAGCCCCAGCATTTT. This codes for CASREDRNQPQHF.

V and J are TRBV20-1 and TRBJ2-3, with a tentative D call TRBD2 (5 bases). Per germline, CDR1 DFQATT and CDR2 SNEGSKA (reference sequence). This CDR3 has 13 residues. The germline V and J ends were trimmed by 3 bases and 1 base, with 8 bases remaining between them. DNA of the CDR3: TGCAGTGCTAGTCCCGGGGGCACAGATACGCAGTATTTT. Its protein is CSASPGGTDTQYF.

This clone was counted once. The chain is built from TRBV7-2 and TRBJ2-3, with TRBD2 matching 12 bases. Germline V gene lookup returns CDR1 SGHTA and CDR2 FQGNSA. J was trimmed by 1 base and V by 5 bases; bases with no gene match: 7. CDR3 length: 17 amino acids. CDR3 coding DNA: TGTGCCAGCAGCCCGACTAGCGGGAGAGGCGGCACAGATACGCAGTATTTT. Translated: CASSPTSGRGGTDTQYF.

V usage is TRBV7-9 and J usage is TRBJ2-1, with 9 bases that match TRBD2. After removal of 3 bases from V and 4 bases from J, the junction contained 4 bases not matched to a gene. This CDR3 region has 15 residues. The germline V gene encodes CDR1 SEHNR and CDR2 FQNEAQ (reference sequence). The CDR3 sequence: CASSFSGGVYNEQFF. The CDR3 nucleotides are TGTGCCAGCAGCTTTAGCGGGGGTGTGTACAATGAGCAGTTCTTC.

This chain uses TRBV5-4 with TRBJ1-3; D perhaps matches TRBD1 (5 bases). Germline V gene sequence: CDR1 SGHNT, CDR2 YYREEE (reference sequence). The length of the CDR3 is 15 residues. The V and J ends lost 4 bases and 0 bases respectively, with 11 bases between them. The CDR3 nucleotides are TGTGCCAGCAGCGTCGGGACTCCCTCTGGAAACACCATATATTTT. Protein: CASSVGTPSGNTIYF.

The chain joins TRBV6-5 to TRBJ2-2; perhaps TRBD2 as D (5 bases). The V and J ends lost 8 bases and 6 bases respectively, with 16 bases between them. The CDR3 runs to 14 residues. Germline CDR1 and CDR2: MNHEY and SVGAGI. The CDR3 nucleotides are TGTGCCAGCGGCCGGAGGAGTAATGCCGGGGAGCTGTTTTTT. Protein sequence: CASGRRSNAGELFF.

The genes are TRBV6-6 and TRBJ1-6; 10 bases align to TRBD1. With 5 bases clipped from V and 0 bases from J, the junction kept 10 bases outside the gene matches. CDR1 and CDR2 (germline): MNHNY, SVGAGI (reference sequence). CDR3 length equals 19 residues. The DNA of the CDR3 is TGTGCCAGCAGTCAACGTTGGGACAGGGGACTCTCCTATAATTCACCCCTCCACTTT. Amino acids: CASSQRWDRGLSYNSPLHF.

The chain recombines TRBV19 with TRBJ2-1, with 7 bases fitting TRBD2. Germline CDR1 and CDR2: LNHDA and SQIVND (reference sequence). The CDR3 is made up of 16 amino acids. V lost 1 base, J lost 9 bases, and 12 bases stayed unmatched. CDR3 sequence reads: CASSIGRLARVGEQFF. Written as DNA, the CDR3 is TGTGCCAGTAGTATAGGAAGACTAGCTCGCGTTGGTGAGCAGTTCTTC. Filled out from reference TRBV19 and TRBJ2-1, the complete variable domain reads DGGITQSPKYLFRKEGQNVTLSCEQNLNHDAMYWYRQDPGQGLRLIYYSQIVNDFQKGDIAEGYSVSREKKESFPLTVTSAQKNPTAFYLCASSIGRLARVGEQFFGPGTRLTVL.

The chain couples TRBV6-1 to TRBJ2-1; 8 bases are shared with TRBD1. The CDR3 contains 18 residues. Germline CDR1 reads MNHNS; CDR2 reads SASEGT. V trimming: 0 bases; J trimming: 3 bases; junction bases outside the gene matches: 10. The CDR3 loop reads CASSEATLRGLVYNEQFF. The DNA for the CDR3 is TGTGCCAGCAGTGAAGCCACGCTCAGGGGGCTGGTCTACAATGAGCAGTTCTTC.

This clone appeared a single time. The chain carries TRBV27 and TRBJ1-3; no firm D call. This CDR3 has 14 residues. V was clipped by 6 bases and J by 0 bases, with 9 bases between them. The germline V gene has CDR1 MNHEY and CDR2 SMNVEV (reference sequence). The CDR3 DNA sequence: TGTGCCAGCAGACAGACCTACTCTGGAAACACCATATATTTT. It translates to CASRQTYSGNTIYF.

This clone was seen a few times. V is TRBV7-9 and J is TRBJ2-1, with 7 bases identical to TRBD2. Germline lookup yields CDR1 SEHNR and CDR2 FQNEAQ (reference sequence). The CDR3 runs to 14 residues. Unmatched junction bases numbered 4, after V lost 3 bases and J lost 5 bases. The CDR3 here is CASSFIGGDNEQFF. CDR3 nucleotide sequence: TGTGCCAGCAGCTTTATTGGGGGGGACAATGAGCAGTTCTTC.

As concerns this clone: Other DNA variants within this sample encode the same CDR3. The chain couples TRBV3-1 (or the pseudogene TRBV3-2) to TRBJ1-3; D possibly corresponds to TRBD1 (6 bases). The CDR3 length is 13 residues. The ends were cut back, 1 base at V and 7 bases at J, with 8 bases in the middle. Germline V gene data show CDR1 as LGHDT and CDR2 as YNNKEL (reference sequence). The CDR3 DNA reads TGTGCCAGCAGCCAAGGTCAGGGGAACACCATATATTTT. Translating it yields CASSQGQGNTIYF.

The chain has TRBV7-2 and TRBJ1-1; D gene unclear. Germline loops: CDR1 SGHTA, CDR2 FQGNSA. The germline V and J ends were trimmed by 0 bases and 0 bases, with 11 bases remaining between them. CDR3 length: 16 residues. CDR3 in amino acids: CASSLAVSLMNTEAFF. The CDR3, as DNA: TGTGCCAGCAGCTTAGCGGTTAGCCTAATGAACACTGAAGCTTTCTTT.

J is TRBJ2-5 and V is TRBV5-4, with 12 bases that match TRBD2. Germline loops: CDR1 SGHNT, CDR2 YYREEE (reference sequence). With V trimmed by 4 bases and J by 2 bases, 9 bases remained unmatched. This CDR3 has 17 amino acids. CDR3 sequence: CASSPRGLAGGQETQYF. The DNA for the CDR3 is TGTGCCAGCAGCCCACGCGGGCTAGCGGGGGGGCAAGAGACCCAGTACTTC. The whole variable domain, remainder taken from reference TRBV5-4 and TRBJ2-5, is ETGVTQSPTHLIKTRGQQVTLRCSSQSGHNTVSWYQQALGQGPQFIFQYYREEENGRGNFPPRFSGLQFPNYSSELNVNALELDDSALYLCASSPRGLAGGQETQYFGPGTRLLVL.